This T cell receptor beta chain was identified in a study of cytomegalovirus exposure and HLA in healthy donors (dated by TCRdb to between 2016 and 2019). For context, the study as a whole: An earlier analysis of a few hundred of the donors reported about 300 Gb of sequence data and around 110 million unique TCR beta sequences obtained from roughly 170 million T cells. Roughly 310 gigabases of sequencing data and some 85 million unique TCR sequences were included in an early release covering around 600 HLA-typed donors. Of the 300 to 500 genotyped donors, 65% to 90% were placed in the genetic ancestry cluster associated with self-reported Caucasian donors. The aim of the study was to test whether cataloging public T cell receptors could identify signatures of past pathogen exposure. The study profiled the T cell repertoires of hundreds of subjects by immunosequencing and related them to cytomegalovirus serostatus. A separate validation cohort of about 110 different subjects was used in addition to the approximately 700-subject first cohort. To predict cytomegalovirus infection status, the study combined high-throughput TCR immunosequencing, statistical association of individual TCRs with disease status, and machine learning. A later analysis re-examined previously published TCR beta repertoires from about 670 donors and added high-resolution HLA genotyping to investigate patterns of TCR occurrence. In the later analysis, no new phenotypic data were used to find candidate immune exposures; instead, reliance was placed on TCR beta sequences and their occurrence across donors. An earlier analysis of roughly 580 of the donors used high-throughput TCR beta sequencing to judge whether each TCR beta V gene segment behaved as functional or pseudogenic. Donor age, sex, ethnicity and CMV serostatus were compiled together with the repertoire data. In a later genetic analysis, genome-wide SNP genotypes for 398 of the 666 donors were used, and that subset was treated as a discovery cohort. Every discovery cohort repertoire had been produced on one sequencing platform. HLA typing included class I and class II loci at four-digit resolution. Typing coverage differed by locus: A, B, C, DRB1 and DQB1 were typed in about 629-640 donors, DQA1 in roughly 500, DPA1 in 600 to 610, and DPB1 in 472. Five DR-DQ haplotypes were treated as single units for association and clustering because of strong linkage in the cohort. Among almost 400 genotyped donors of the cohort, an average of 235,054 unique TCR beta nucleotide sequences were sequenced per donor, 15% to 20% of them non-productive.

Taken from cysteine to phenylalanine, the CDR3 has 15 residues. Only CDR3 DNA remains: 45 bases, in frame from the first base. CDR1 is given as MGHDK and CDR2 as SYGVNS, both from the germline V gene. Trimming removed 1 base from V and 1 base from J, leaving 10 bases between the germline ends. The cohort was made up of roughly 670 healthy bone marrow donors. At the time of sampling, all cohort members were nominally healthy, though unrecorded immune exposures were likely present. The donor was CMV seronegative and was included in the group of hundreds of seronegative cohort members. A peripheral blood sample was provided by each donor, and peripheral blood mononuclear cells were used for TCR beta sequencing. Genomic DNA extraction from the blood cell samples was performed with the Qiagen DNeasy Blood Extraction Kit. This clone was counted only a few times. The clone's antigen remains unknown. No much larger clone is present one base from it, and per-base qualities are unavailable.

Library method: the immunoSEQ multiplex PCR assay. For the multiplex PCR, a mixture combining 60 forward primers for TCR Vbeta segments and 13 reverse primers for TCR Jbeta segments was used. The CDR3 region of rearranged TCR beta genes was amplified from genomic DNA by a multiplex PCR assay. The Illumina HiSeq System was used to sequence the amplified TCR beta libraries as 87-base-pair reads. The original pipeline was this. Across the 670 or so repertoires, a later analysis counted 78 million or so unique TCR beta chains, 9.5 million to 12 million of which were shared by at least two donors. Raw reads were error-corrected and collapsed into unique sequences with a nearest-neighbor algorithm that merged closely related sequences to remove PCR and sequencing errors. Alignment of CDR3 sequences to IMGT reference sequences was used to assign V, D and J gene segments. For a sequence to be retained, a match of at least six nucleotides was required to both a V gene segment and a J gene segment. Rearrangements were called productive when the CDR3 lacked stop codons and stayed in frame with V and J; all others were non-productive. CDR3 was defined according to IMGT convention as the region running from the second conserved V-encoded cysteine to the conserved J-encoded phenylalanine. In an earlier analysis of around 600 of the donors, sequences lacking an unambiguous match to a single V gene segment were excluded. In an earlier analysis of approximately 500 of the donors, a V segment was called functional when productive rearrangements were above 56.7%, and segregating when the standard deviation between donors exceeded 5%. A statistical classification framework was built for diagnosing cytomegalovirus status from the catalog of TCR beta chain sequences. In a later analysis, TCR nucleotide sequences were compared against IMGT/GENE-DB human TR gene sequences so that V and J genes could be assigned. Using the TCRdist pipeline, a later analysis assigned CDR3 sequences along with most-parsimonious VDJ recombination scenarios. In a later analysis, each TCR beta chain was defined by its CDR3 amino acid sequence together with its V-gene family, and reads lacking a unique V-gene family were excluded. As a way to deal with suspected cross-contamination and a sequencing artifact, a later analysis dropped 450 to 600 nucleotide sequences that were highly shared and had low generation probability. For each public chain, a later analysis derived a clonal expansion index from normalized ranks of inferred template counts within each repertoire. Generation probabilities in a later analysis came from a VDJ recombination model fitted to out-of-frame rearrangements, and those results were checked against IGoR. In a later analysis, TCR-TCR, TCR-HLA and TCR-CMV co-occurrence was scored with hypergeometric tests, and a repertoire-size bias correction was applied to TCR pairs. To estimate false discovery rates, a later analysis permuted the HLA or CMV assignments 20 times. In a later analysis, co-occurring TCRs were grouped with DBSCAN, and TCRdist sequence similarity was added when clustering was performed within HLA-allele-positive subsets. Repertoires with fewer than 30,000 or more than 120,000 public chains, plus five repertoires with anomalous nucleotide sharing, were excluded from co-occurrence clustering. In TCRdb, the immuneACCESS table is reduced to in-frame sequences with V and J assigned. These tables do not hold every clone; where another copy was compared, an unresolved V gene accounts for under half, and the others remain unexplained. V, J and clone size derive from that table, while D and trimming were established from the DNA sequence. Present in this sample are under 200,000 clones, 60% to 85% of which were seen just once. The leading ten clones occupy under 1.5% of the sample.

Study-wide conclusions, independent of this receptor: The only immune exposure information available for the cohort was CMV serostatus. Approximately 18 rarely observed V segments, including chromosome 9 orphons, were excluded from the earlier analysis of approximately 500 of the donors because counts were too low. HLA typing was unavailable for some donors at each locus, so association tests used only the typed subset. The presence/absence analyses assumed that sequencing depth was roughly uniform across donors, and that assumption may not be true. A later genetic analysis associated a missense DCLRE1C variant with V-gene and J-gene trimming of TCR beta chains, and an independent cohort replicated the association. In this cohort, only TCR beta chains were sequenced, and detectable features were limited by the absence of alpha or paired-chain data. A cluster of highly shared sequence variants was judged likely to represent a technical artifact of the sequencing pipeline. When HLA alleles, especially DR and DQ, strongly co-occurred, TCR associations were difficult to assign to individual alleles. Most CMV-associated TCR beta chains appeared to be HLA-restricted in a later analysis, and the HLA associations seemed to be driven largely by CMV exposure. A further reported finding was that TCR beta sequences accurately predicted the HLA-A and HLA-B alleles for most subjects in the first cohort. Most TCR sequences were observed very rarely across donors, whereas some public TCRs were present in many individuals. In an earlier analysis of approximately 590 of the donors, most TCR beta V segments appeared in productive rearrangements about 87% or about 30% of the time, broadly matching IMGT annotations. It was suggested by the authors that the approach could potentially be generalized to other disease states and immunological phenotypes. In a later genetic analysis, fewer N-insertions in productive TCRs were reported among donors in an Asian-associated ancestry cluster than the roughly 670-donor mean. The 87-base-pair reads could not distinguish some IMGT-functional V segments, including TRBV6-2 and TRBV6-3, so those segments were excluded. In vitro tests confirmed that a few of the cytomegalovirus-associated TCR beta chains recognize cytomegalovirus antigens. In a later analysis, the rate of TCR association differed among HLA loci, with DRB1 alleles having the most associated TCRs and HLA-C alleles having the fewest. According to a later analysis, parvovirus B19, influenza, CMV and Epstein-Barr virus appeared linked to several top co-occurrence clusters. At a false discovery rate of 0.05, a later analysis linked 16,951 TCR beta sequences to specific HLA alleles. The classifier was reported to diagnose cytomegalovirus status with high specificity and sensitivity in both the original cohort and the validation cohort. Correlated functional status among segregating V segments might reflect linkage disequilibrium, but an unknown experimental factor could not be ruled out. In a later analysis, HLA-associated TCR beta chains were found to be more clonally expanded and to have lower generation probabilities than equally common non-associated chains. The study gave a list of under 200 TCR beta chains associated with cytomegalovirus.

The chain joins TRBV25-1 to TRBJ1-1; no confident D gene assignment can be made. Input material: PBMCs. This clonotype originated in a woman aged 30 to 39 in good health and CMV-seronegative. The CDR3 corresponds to CASSELSQPNTEAFF. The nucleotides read TGTGCCAGCAGTGAATTGTCACAGCCGAACACTGAAGCTTTCTTT.